One sample yielded the 30 T cell receptor beta chains listed below, sequenced in a study of response to subunit inactivated influenza vaccine. TCRdb re-derived calls from the RT-PCR reads in MiXCR, one entry per CDR3 protein. The repertoire holds just over 300,000 distinct CDR3 sequences, with approximately 21% as singletons. Here the sequenced sample was PBMCs from blood, taken 21 months after vaccination. The receptors derive from a man aged 45 to 75 who received an inactivated influenza vaccine.

This clonotype was recorded a few times. A junction end diverges from the germline sequence, so it may reflect a read error. V is TRBV29-1 and J is TRBJ2-1, with 7 positions matching TRBD2. The CDR3 has 8 residues. The germline V gene has CDR1 SQVTM and CDR2 ANQGSEA. The CDR3 protein is CSVAAGVF. The CDR3, as DNA: TGCAGCGTTGCCGCGGGGGTCTTC.

The rearrangement links TRBV5-1 to TRBJ2-3; TRBD1 might be the D (6 bases). CDR1 is SGHRS and CDR2 is YFSETQ in the germline V gene. V lost 3 bases and J 4 bases, leaving 15 bases between the germline ends. The CDR3 sequence is 15 residues long. The CDR3 is CASSWGTGRADTQYF. Here the CDR3 DNA reads TGCGCCAGCAGCTGGGGAACAGGGCGGGCAGATACGCAGTATTTT. The full variable domain, completed using reference TRBV5-1 and TRBJ2-3, is KAGVTQTPRYLIKTRGQQVTLSCSPISGHRSVSWYQQTPGQGLQFLFEYFSETQRNKGNFPGRFSGRQFSNSRSEMNVSTLELGDSALYLCASSWGTGRADTQYFGPGTRLTVL.

A few counts support this clonotype. The V and J genes are TRBV18 and TRBJ2-1, with D uncertain. The CDR3 has 17 amino acids. CDR1 is KGHSH, CDR2 LQKENI, per germline. Trimming took 3 bases from V and 6 from J, leaving 21 bases between them. CDR3 sequence (DNA): TGTGCCAGCTCACCGGGCGGTGGAAGGACGACAAGCAATGAGCAGTTCTTC. It is translated as CASSPGGGRTTSNEQFF. Supplemented by reference TRBV18 and TRBJ2-1, the full variable domain reads NAGVMQNPRHLVRRRGQEARLRCSPMKGHSHVYWYRQLPEEGLKFMVYLQKENIIDESGMPKERFSAEFPKEGPSILRIQQVVRGDSAAYFCASSPGGGRTTSNEQFFGPGTRLTVL.

The V gene is TRBV5-5, the J gene TRBJ2-7; D is undetermined. The V gene's germline CDR1 is SGHKS and CDR2 YYEKEE (reference sequence). This CDR3 has 12 amino acids. V was clipped by 2 bases and J by 8 bases, with 11 bases between them. The CDR3 nucleotides read TGTGCCAGCAGCTTCGTTCTGTCCAAGCAGTACTTC. The encoded protein is CASSFVLSKQYF.

This clonotype has more than one count but fewer than ten. The chain joins TRBV7-2 to TRBJ2-3; 7 nucleotides align to TRBD2. The junction had 5 bases not matched to a gene; V was cut back by 1 base and J by 4 bases. The CDR3 loop spans 15 amino acids. Germline CDR1 reads SGHTA; CDR2 reads FQGNSA. CDR3 protein: CASSLGGRDSDTQYF. The CDR3 DNA reads TGTGCCAGCAGCTTAGGCGGGAGAGACTCAGATACGCAGTATTTT. The full variable domain, rest sourced from reference TRBV7-2 and TRBJ2-3, is GAGVSQSPSNKVTEKGKDVELRCDPISGHTALYWYRQSLGQGLEFLIYFQGNSAPDKSGLPSDRFSAERTGGSVSTLTIQRTQQEDSAVYLCASSLGGRDSDTQYFGPGTRLTVL.

In DNA, the CDR3 is TGCAGTGCTAGAGATGCGCTAGCGGGGTGGTCAGATACGCAGTATTTT. It codes for CSARDALAGWSDTQYF. This chain uses TRBV20-1 with TRBJ2-3; 9 bases fit TRBD2. After removal of 0 bases from V and 4 bases from J, the junction contained 8 bases not matched to a gene. The germline CDR1 and CDR2 sequences are DFQATT and SNEGSKA (reference sequence). The CDR3 is made up of 16 amino acids.

The sample holds a few counts of this clonotype. V and J are TRBV15 and TRBJ1-2; D remains ambiguous. CDR1 and CDR2 from the germline V gene are LNHNV and YYDKDF (reference sequence). V shed 5 bases and J shed 4 bases, with 14 bases lying between them. This CDR3 spans 14 amino acids. In nucleotides, the CDR3 is TGTGCCACCAGCGGCCGAGCCGGTCGCTATGGCTACACCTTC. Amino acids: CATSGRAGRYGYTF.

This clonotype was detected many times. The chain carries TRBV6-1 and TRBJ1-2, with a tentative D call TRBD1 (5 bases). V was trimmed by 6 bases and J by 9 bases, leaving 14 bases between them. Germline CDR1 MNHNS, CDR2 SASEGT. CDR3 size: 12 residues. CDR3 sequence: CASRRWGESYTF. CDR3 DNA: TGTGCCAGCAGAAGGTGGGGGGAGAGCTACACCTTC.

In this sample, this clonotype turned up a few times. The rearrangement links TRBV29-1 to TRBJ1-2; 8 bases align to TRBD1. Germline-derived CDR1 and CDR2 are SQVTM and ANQGSEA. The CDR3 covers 14 residues. V gave up 0 bases and J gave up 7 bases; unmatched junction bases: 7. As DNA, the CDR3 is TGCAGCGTTGAAGATCACGAGACAGGGGTTGGCTACACCTTC. It codes for CSVEDHETGVGYTF.

This clonotype was recorded only once. This chain connects TRBV6-1 to TRBJ2-7; D is ambiguous. V was shortened by 3 bases and J by 4 bases, with 10 bases between the two germline ends. The germline gives CDR1 MNHNS, CDR2 SASEGT. The CDR3 totals 13 residues. The CDR3 loop is CASSEASSYEQYF. The CDR3 region has the DNA TGTGCCAGCAGTGAGGCCAGTTCGTACGAGCAGTACTTC.

This clonotype was seen a few times. The V gene is TRBV20-1, the J gene TRBJ1-2, with D perhaps matching TRBD1 (5 bases). This CDR3 region has 14 residues. V lost 1 base to trimming and J lost 8 bases, with 17 bases between them. Germline-derived CDR1 and CDR2 are DFQATT and SNEGSKA (reference sequence). Here the CDR3 DNA reads TGCAGTGCTAGAGCTCACGGACACGGTAGAGGCTACACCTTC. This codes for CSARAHGHGRGYTF.

The CDR3 loop is CASSLRQGSSGNTIYF. CDR3 coding DNA: TGCGCCAGCAGCCTACGACAGGGGAGCTCTGGAAACACCATATATTTT. V usage is TRBV4-3 and J usage is TRBJ1-3; 8 bases are shared with TRBD1. Looked up from germline, CDR1 is LGHNA and CDR2 is YSLEER. V was clipped by 4 bases and J by 0 bases; unmatched bases: 5. This CDR3 region has 16 residues.

The CDR3 loop is CASSLPSGRVKNEQFF. Written as DNA, the CDR3 is TGTGCCAGCAGCCTCCCGAGCGGGAGAGTGAAAAATGAGCAGTTCTTC. This chain connects TRBV28 to TRBJ2-1; 8 bases line up with TRBD2. The germline gives CDR1 MDHEN, CDR2 SYDVKM. The length of the CDR3 is 16 residues. V lost 6 bases to trimming and J lost 7 bases; unmatched junction nucleotides: 14.

This clonotype was detected a few times. The rearrangement uses TRBV6-5 and TRBJ1-2, with TRBD1 matching 10 bases. V trimming: 6 bases; J trimming: 3 bases; junction bases outside the gene matches: 10. CDR1 and CDR2 from the germline V gene are MNHEY and SVGAGI. CDR3 size: 16 residues. The CDR3 loop reads CASSYKDRGLYYGYTF. The CDR3 DNA reads as TGTGCCAGCAGCTATAAAGACAGGGGGCTGTACTATGGCTACACCTTC.

This clonotype was seen only a few times. The gene calls are TRBV7-2 and TRBJ1-5, with D possibly matching TRBD1 (5 bases). Between the trimmed V and J ends, which lost 6 bases and 6 bases, there was a span of 15 bases. There are 14 residues in the CDR3. Per the germline V gene, CDR1 is SGHTA and CDR2 is FQGNSA. For the CDR3, the DNA is TGTGCCAGCAGTGCCGGGACGGTGGGTCAGCCCCAGCATTTT. It codes for CASSAGTVGQPQHF.

The table lists this clonotype with many counts. This sequence joins TRBV20-1 and TRBJ1-5, with TRBD1 as a possible D gene (5 bases). V dropped 6 bases and J dropped 4 bases, with 10 bases sitting between them. The length of the CDR3 is 12 residues. Germline V gene sequence: CDR1 DFQATT, CDR2 SNEGSKA (reference sequence). The CDR3 sequence is CSAGQQNQPQHF. Written as DNA, the CDR3 is TGCAGTGCGGGGCAGCAAAATCAGCCCCAGCATTTT.

In this sample, this clonotype turned up a few times. The chain combines TRBV7-2 with TRBJ1-6, with 10 bases matching TRBD1. In germline, CDR1 is SGHTA, CDR2 FQGNSA. The CDR3 totals 15 residues. J gave up 9 bases and V 4 bases, and 6 bases lay outside the gene matches. The CDR3 region is CASSSRGQGSSPLHF. The CDR3 bases are TGTGCCAGCAGCTCACGGGGACAGGGGAGTTCACCCCTCCACTTT.

The rearrangement links TRBV4-3 to TRBJ1-2, with a weak D call TRBD1 (6 bases). Trimming pared 2 bases from V and 3 bases from J, leaving 10 bases between. Looked up from germline, CDR1 is LGHNA and CDR2 is YSLEER. The CDR3 consists of 14 residues. CDR3 region: CASSQNRGDYGYTF. CDR3 nucleotide sequence: TGCGCCAGCAGCCAAAATAGGGGGGACTATGGCTACACCTTC.

The genes are TRBV7-9 and TRBJ1-5; 7 bases match TRBD1. The V gene's germline CDR1 is SEHNR and CDR2 FQNEAQ (reference sequence). The CDR3 runs 15 residues. Losses at the gene ends were 1 base for V and 3 bases for J; bases not matched to a gene: 3. The CDR3 loop reads CASSLGRGYNQPQHF. In DNA, the CDR3 is TGTGCCAGCAGCTTAGGCAGGGGGTACAATCAGCCCCAGCATTTT.

The V gene is TRBV29-1, the J gene TRBJ1-5; D call uncertain. Germline V CDR1 and CDR2: SQVTM, ANQGSEA. V lost 4 bases and J lost 6, with 22 bases in between. This CDR3 spans 16 amino acids. The CDR3 reads CSVALQQNPPSQPQHF. The CDR3 coding sequence is TGCAGCGTTGCTTTGCAGCAGAATCCCCCAAGTCAGCCCCAGCATTTT. Combining the CDR3 with reference TRBV29-1 and TRBJ1-5 gives the whole variable domain SAVISQKPSRDICQRGTSLTIQCQVDSQVTMMFWYRQQPGQSLTLIATANQGSEATYESGFVIDKFPISRPNLTFSTLTVSNMSPEDSSIYLCSVALQQNPPSQPQHFGDGTRLSIL.

This chain joins TRBV5-5 and TRBJ2-3, with a possible D match to TRBD1 (6 bases). The germline V gene encodes CDR1 SGHKS and CDR2 YYEKEE (reference sequence). The CDR3 has 14 amino acids. V gave up 2 bases and J gave up 6 bases, with 13 bases separating them. CDR3 sequence reads: CASSLTGYGDTQYF. In DNA form, the CDR3 reads TGTGCCAGCAGCTTAACAGGGTACGGCGATACGCAGTATTTT.

The genes are TRBV9 and TRBJ1-2; D is unresolved. Germline V gives CDR1 SGDLS, CDR2 YYNGEE. The CDR3 consists of 15 residues. Trimming stripped 3 bases from V and 0 bases from J, with 12 bases between. CDR3 DNA sequence: TGTGCCAGCAGCGGAGGGATTAGCGCTAACTATGGCTACACCTTC. Residues: CASSGGISANYGYTF.

The chain has TRBV6-1 and TRBJ1-3; no clear D gene. CDR1 is MNHNS and CDR2 is SASEGT in the germline V gene. CDR3 length: 14 residues. Trimming took off 6 bases at V and 0 bases at J, with 9 bases between the two ends. CDR3 sequence (DNA): TGTGCCAGCAGACCAACAGTCTCTGGAAACACCATATATTTT. Protein sequence: CASRPTVSGNTIYF.

In its sample, this clonotype was seen many times. V usage is TRBV6-5 and J usage is TRBJ2-1; 10 bases agree with TRBD1. CDR1 and CDR2 from the germline V gene are MNHEY and SVGAGI. Trimming took 0 bases from V and 8 from J; bases not matched to a gene: 7. The CDR3 is made up of 16 amino acids. CDR3 DNA sequence: TGTGCCAGCAGTTACTCGATTGGGGACAGGGGCGATGAGCAGTTCTTC. Protein: CASSYSIGDRGDEQFF.

J is TRBJ2-7 and V is TRBV4-2, with 9 bases that match TRBD2. The J segment lost 5 bases and the V segment lost 1 base, leaving 6 bases of the junction unmatched. In germline, CDR1 is LGHNA, CDR2 YNFKEQ. This CDR3 contains 15 residues. The CDR3 DNA follows: TGTGCCAGCAGCCAAGCGAGCGGGAGGTACGACGAGCAGTACTTC. It specifies CASSQASGRYDEQYF.

The J gene is TRBJ2-3, the V gene TRBV12-3 or TRBV12-4, with D possibly matching TRBD2 (6 bases). With 3 bases removed from V and 6 bases from J, the gap between germline ends came to 10 bases. This CDR3 is 13 amino acids long. The DNA of the CDR3 is TGTGCCAGCAGTTTTGTGGGGAGGGATACGCAGTATTTT. It codes for CASSFVGRDTQYF.

The chain is built from TRBV30 and TRBJ1-1, with 7 nucleotides matching TRBD1. Germline CDR1 reads GTSNPN; CDR2 reads SVGIG (reference sequence). This CDR3 spans 14 amino acids. After removal of 3 bases from V and 4 bases from J, the junction contained 8 bases not matched to a gene. The CDR3 spells CAWRGTGTATEAFF. The CDR3 DNA reads TGTGCCTGGAGGGGGACCGGGACAGCCACTGAAGCTTTCTTT.

This chain connects TRBV3-1 to TRBJ2-2, with D perhaps matching TRBD1 (6 bases). The germline CDR1 and CDR2 sequences are LGHDT and YNNKEL (reference sequence). There are 19 residues in the CDR3. Trimming took off 4 bases at V and 2 bases at J, with 23 bases between the two ends. The CDR3 reads CASSLHPPQGRVNTGELFF. DNA of the CDR3: TGTGCCAGCAGCCTGCACCCACCCCAGGGGAGAGTCAACACCGGGGAGCTGTTTTTT.

The chain employs TRBV20-1 and TRBJ1-5; 8 positions agree with TRBD1. CDR3 length equals 14 residues. Unmatched junction bases numbered 4, after V lost 6 bases and J lost 0 bases. Germline V gene data show CDR1 as DFQATT and CDR2 as SNEGSKA (reference sequence). In nucleotides, the CDR3 is TGCAGTGCAGAGGGACAGGTTAGCAATCAGCCCCAGCATTTT. It translates to CSAEGQVSNQPQHF.

This sequence joins TRBV7-9 and TRBJ2-3; D is undetermined. The ends were cut back, 1 base at V and 7 bases at J, with 6 bases in the middle. The CDR3 is 12 amino acids. CDR1 SEHNR and CDR2 FQNEAQ come from the germline V gene (reference sequence). CDR3 nucleotides: TGTGCCAGCAGCTTAGAGGCCCATACGCAGTATTTT. Its translation: CASSLEAHTQYF.